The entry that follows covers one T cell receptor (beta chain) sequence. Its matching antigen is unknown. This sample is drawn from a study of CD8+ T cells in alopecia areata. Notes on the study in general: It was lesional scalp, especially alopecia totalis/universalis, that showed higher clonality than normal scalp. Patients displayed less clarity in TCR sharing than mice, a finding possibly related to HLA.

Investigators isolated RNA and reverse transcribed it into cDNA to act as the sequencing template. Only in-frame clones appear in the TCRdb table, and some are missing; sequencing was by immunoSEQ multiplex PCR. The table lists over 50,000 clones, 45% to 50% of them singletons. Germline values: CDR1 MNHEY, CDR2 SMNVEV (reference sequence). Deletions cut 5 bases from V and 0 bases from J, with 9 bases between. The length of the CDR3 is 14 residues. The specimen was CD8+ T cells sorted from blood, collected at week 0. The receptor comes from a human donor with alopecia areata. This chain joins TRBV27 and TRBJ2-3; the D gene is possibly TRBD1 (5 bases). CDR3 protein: CASSLQDSTDTQYF. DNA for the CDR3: TGTGCCAGCAGTCTACAGGACAGCACAGATACGCAGTATTTT.